Shown below are 23 T cell receptor beta chains from a single sample sequenced in a study of blood T cell repertoires in COVID-19 (TCRdb year 2020). Receptors were amplified or captured by the immunoSEQ multiplex PCR assay. As stored in TCRdb, this immuneACCESS dataset retains in-frame rearrangements with V and J assigned. A fraction of the clones does not appear; measured against another copy, unresolved V genes explain less than half of the discrepancy, and the remainder lacks a known reason. Present in this sample are 130,000 or so clones, just under 85% of which were seen just once. Jointly, the top ten make up 9.2% of the sample. Sequencing input: PBMCs or T cells enriched from blood (not recorded which). The origin of the receptors is a man aged 50 to 60 who had recovered from COVID-19.

This clone was seen a single time. This sequence joins TRBV19 and TRBJ2-1; 15 bases are shared with TRBD2. The CDR3 length is 18 residues. V lost 4 bases, J lost 0 bases, and 4 bases stayed unmatched. Germline values: CDR1 LNHDA, CDR2 SQIVND (reference sequence). The CDR3 coding sequence is TGTGCCAGTAGTAGAGGACTAGCGGGGGGGAGCTCCTACAATGAGCAGTTCTTC. Translated, it gives CASSRGLAGGSSYNEQFF.

CDR3 residues: CASEGGLGSPLHF. In DNA form, the CDR3 reads TGTGCCAGTGAGGGGGGGCTGGGTTCACCCCTCCACTTT. The J gene is TRBJ1-6, the V gene TRBV25-1; D may be TRBD1 (6 bases). Deletions cut 9 bases from V and 9 bases from J, with 15 bases between. Germline V lookup: CDR1 MGHDK, CDR2 SYGVNS. The CDR3 spans 13 residues.

The J gene is TRBJ1-5, the V gene TRBV6-2 or TRBV6-3; D gene ambiguous. CDR3 size: 17 residues. Germline V CDR1 and CDR2: MNHEY, SVGEGT. Trimming took 4 bases from V and 0 from J, leaving 16 bases between them. This CDR3 reads CASSLTDRLYSNQPQHF. In nucleotides, the CDR3 is TGTGCCAGCAGTTTAACTGATCGCCTGTATAGCAATCAGCCCCAGCATTTT.

The J gene is TRBJ1-2, the V gene TRBV27; 9 bases align to TRBD1. The V gene end was trimmed by 6 bases and the J gene end by 7 bases; junction bases not matched to a gene: 6. Germline CDR1 reads MNHEY; CDR2 reads SMNVEV (reference sequence). The CDR3 has 13 amino acids. DNA for the CDR3: TGTGCCAGCAGACAAACAGGGGGCCTTGGCTACACCTTC. This encodes CASRQTGGLGYTF.

The chain has TRBV6-5 and TRBJ1-3, with TRBD1 matching over 8 bases. The CDR3 contains 14 residues. Looked up from germline, CDR1 is MNHEY and CDR2 is SVGAGI. After removal of 7 bases from V and 1 base from J, the junction contained 3 bases not matched to a gene. The CDR3 spells CASKRTGSGNTIYF. The CDR3 region has the DNA TGTGCCAGCAAGAGGACAGGGTCTGGAAACACCATATATTTT.

The gene calls are TRBV27 and TRBJ2-5; the D gene is possibly TRBD2 (5 bases). V lost 9 bases and J 6 bases, leaving 26 bases between the germline ends. CDR1 MNHEY and CDR2 SMNVEV come from the germline V gene (reference sequence). This CDR3 region has 16 residues. The CDR3 sequence: CARVGRVFSERKTQYF. Here the CDR3 DNA reads TGTGCCAGAGTCGGCCGCGTTTTTAGCGAGCGAAAGACCCAGTACTTC.

This rearrangement joins TRBV7-3 to TRBJ2-3, with 7 bases aligning to TRBD2. Germline loops: CDR1 SGHTA, CDR2 FQGTGA. The CDR3 has 17 residues. Trimming at V came to 5 bases and at J to 4 bases, leaving 15 bases not matched to a gene. CDR3 protein: CASSDPGSGGGADTQYF. In nucleotides, the CDR3 is TGTGCCAGCAGCGACCCCGGGAGTGGGGGAGGGGCAGATACGCAGTATTTT.

The V call is TRBV5-1, the J call TRBJ2-1, with D perhaps TRBD2 (6 bases). Germline V gene sequence: CDR1 SGHRS, CDR2 YFSETQ. Trimming took 2 bases from V and 4 from J, leaving 13 bases between them. The CDR3 totals 15 residues. CDR3 DNA sequence: TGCGCCAGCAGCTTCGGGGGAACTACATACAATGAGCAGTTCTTC. It codes for CASSFGGTTYNEQFF.

The V gene is TRBV27, the J gene TRBJ2-6, with 8 bases that match TRBD1. V lost 4 bases and J lost 4; bases outside the gene matches: 6. CDR1 MNHEY and CDR2 SMNVEV come from the germline V gene (reference sequence). This CDR3 is built from 16 residues. CDR3: CASSSDRAPGANVLTF. In nucleotides, the CDR3 is TGTGCCAGCAGTTCGGACAGGGCCCCCGGGGCCAACGTCCTGACTTTC.

The chain is built from TRBV15 and TRBJ2-3; D perhaps matches TRBD2 (6 bases). The V gene lost 5 bases and the J gene lost 4 bases, with 16 bases spanning the gap. The V gene's germline CDR1 is LNHNV and CDR2 YYDKDF (reference sequence). The CDR3 is 15 residues long. Here the CDR3 reads CATSPGTYESDTQYF. The CDR3 DNA sequence: TGTGCCACCAGCCCAGGGACTTACGAGTCAGATACGCAGTATTTT.

The V call is TRBV3-1 (or the pseudogene TRBV3-2), the J call TRBJ2-7; TRBD2 agrees at 8 bases. Trimming cost V 5 bases and J 2 bases; bases outside gene matches: 11. The CDR3 is made up of 16 amino acids. Germline loops: CDR1 LGHDT, CDR2 YNNKEL (reference sequence). CDR3 in DNA: TGTGCCAGCAGCTCCCGGACTAGCCCAAATGCCTACGAGCAGTACTTC. This translates into CASSSRTSPNAYEQYF.

This clone came up a few times. V usage is TRBV7-8 and J usage is TRBJ1-3; 7 bases are shared with TRBD1. The CDR3 contains 14 residues. The trim removed 4 bases at V and 2 bases at J, leaving 2 bases unmatched. Per germline, CDR1 SGHVS and CDR2 FQNEAQ. CDR3 coding DNA: TGTGCCAGCAGCTACCAGGGGGCTGGAAACACCATATATTTT. This sequence encodes CASSYQGAGNTIYF.

This clone has a handful of counts. This CDR3 is CASSLRDPSSTGELFF. The CDR3 DNA follows: TGTGCCAGCAGCCTCCGGGATCCAAGCAGCACCGGGGAGCTGTTTTTT. V usage is TRBV7-8 and J usage is TRBJ2-2, with D possibly matching TRBD2 (5 bases). Deletions cut 5 bases from V and 4 bases from J, with 17 bases between. Germline-derived CDR1 and CDR2 are SGHVS and FQNEAQ. The CDR3 contains 16 residues.

This chain joins TRBV27 and TRBJ1-1; D is perhaps TRBD1 (5 bases). The CDR3 extends over 12 amino acids. The V and J ends lost 3 bases and 8 bases respectively, with 10 bases between them. From germline, CDR1 is MNHEY and CDR2 SMNVEV (reference sequence). The CDR3, as DNA: TGTGCCAGCAGTTTCTCGCGGGGGGAAGCTTTCTTT. Translated: CASSFSRGEAFF.

V usage is TRBV6-6 and J usage is TRBJ1-5; 7 nucleotides agree with TRBD1. CDR1 and CDR2 from the germline V gene are MNHNY and SVGAGI (reference sequence). The junction had 5 bases not matched to a gene; V was cut back by 6 bases and J by 3 bases. This CDR3 region has 14 residues. The CDR3 loop reads CASRGDSDNQPQHF. The CDR3 DNA reads TGTGCCAGCAGGGGGGACAGTGACAATCAGCCCCAGCATTTT.

The chain is built from TRBV24-1 and TRBJ2-3; 9 bases fit TRBD1. The CDR3 spans 18 residues. Germline loops: CDR1 KGHDR, CDR2 SFDVKD. The J segment lost 3 bases and the V segment lost 3 bases, leaving 12 bases of the junction unmatched. CDR3 region: CATSDPEMDRGGTDTQYF. For the CDR3, the DNA is TGTGCCACCAGTGATCCCGAAATGGACAGGGGAGGGACAGATACGCAGTATTTT.

The chain joins TRBV6-4 to TRBJ2-6; TRBD1 matches 8 bases. The CDR3 consists of 16 residues. V lost 8 bases, J lost 0 bases, and 6 bases stayed unmatched. Germline V gene lookup returns CDR1 MRHNA and CDR2 SNTAGT. The CDR3 DNA sequence: TGTGCCAGCTCCCCGGGACAGGCCTCTGGGGCCAACGTCCTGACTTTC. Its translation: CASSPGQASGANVLTF.

The V call is TRBV3-1 (or the pseudogene TRBV3-2), the J call TRBJ2-1; D gene ambiguous. The CDR3 has 11 residues. V lost 8 bases to trimming and J lost 6 bases, with 8 bases between them. From germline, CDR1 is LGHDT and CDR2 YNNKEL (reference sequence). The CDR3 region has the DNA TGTGCCAGCGAGCGAGGCAATGAGCAGTTCTTC. Translating gives CASERGNEQFF.

V gene TRBV29-1 combines with J gene TRBJ2-5; 9 nucleotides align to TRBD2. The V gene end was trimmed by 5 bases and the J gene end by 4 bases; junction bases not matched to a gene: 5. CDR1 and CDR2 (germline): SQVTM, ANQGSEA. This CDR3 has 13 amino acids. Here the CDR3 DNA reads TGCAGCGTTTCGGGACTAGCAGCAGAGACCCAGTACTTC. As protein: CSVSGLAAETQYF.

The chain employs TRBV19 and TRBJ1-5, with a possible D match to TRBD1 (5 bases). Trimming took 5 bases from V and 4 from J, leaving 12 bases between them. CDR1 is LNHDA and CDR2 is SQIVND in the germline V gene (reference sequence). The CDR3 runs 14 residues. CDR3 residues: CASSEPGGNQPQHF. The CDR3 DNA reads as TGTGCCAGTAGTGAACCTGGGGGGAATCAGCCCCAGCATTTT.

V is TRBV7-9 and J is TRBJ2-1, with 12 bases fitting TRBD1. The germline CDR1 and CDR2 sequences are SEHNR and FQNEAQ (reference sequence). With V trimmed by 5 bases and J by 7 bases, 12 bases remained unmatched. This CDR3 contains 17 residues. CDR3 sequence: CASSPIQGQGARNEQFF. DNA of the CDR3: TGTGCCAGCAGCCCCATACAGGGACAGGGGGCGCGAAATGAGCAGTTCTTC.

This clone was seen a single time. V and J are TRBV7-8 and TRBJ2-3; tentative D call: TRBD2 (6 bases). Trimming took off 1 base at V and 0 bases at J, with 11 bases between the two ends. Looked up from germline, CDR1 is SGHVS and CDR2 is FQNEAQ. The CDR3 runs 16 residues. The CDR3 DNA follows: TGTGCCAGCAGCTTAGGGGAGGCCCCTAGCACAGATACGCAGTATTTT. It codes for CASSLGEAPSTDTQYF.

This clone was detected a few times. The chain recombines TRBV3-1 (or the pseudogene TRBV3-2) with TRBJ1-4; D is possibly TRBD1 (5 bases). The CDR3 sequence is 14 residues long. V was pared by 5 bases and J by 6 bases, with 13 bases between. Germline V gene lookup returns CDR1 LGHDT and CDR2 YNNKEL (reference sequence). This chain's CDR3 is CASSSGIGYEKLFF. CDR3 coding DNA: TGTGCCAGCAGCTCAGGGATAGGGTATGAAAAACTGTTTTTT.